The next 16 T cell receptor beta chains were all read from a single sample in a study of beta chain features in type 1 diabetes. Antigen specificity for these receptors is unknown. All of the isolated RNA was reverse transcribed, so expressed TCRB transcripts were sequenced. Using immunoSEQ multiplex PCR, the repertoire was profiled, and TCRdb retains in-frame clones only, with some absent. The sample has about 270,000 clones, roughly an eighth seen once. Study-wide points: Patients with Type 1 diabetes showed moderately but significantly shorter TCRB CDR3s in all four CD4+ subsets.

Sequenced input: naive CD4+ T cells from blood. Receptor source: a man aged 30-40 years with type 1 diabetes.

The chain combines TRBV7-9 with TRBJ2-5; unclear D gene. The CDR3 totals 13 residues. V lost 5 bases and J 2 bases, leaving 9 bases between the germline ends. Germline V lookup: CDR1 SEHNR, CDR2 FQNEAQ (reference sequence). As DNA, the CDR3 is TGTGCCAGCAGCCAGATCCCTCAAGAGACCCAGTACTTC. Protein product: CASSQIPQETQYF.

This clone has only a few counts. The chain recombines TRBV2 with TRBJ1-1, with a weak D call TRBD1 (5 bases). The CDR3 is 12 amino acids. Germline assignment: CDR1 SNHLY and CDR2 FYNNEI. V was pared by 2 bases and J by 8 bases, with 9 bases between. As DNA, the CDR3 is TGTGCCAGCAGTGAAACCCAGGGCGAAGCTTTCTTT. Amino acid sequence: CASSETQGEAFF.

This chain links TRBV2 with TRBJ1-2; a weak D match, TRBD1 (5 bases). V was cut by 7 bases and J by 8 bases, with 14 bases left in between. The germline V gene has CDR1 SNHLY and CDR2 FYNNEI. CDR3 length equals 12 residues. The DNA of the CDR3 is TGTGCCAGCACCCTGGTCAGGGCCGGCTACACCTTC. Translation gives CASTLVRAGYTF.

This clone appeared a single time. Written as DNA, the CDR3 is TGTGCCAGCAGTTCTCAGTTGTATGGCTACACCTTC. Protein product: CASSSQLYGYTF. The V and J genes are TRBV28 and TRBJ1-2, with D hard to call. Per germline, CDR1 MDHEN and CDR2 SYDVKM. The CDR3 spans 12 residues. V gave up 4 bases and J gave up 5 bases, with 8 bases separating them.

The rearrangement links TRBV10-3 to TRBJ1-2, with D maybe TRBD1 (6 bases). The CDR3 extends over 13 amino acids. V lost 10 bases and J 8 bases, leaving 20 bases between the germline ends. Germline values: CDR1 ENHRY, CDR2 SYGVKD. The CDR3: CATGDTRGTGYTF. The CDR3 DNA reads TGTGCCACCGGGGACACCCGGGGAACAGGCTACACCTTC.

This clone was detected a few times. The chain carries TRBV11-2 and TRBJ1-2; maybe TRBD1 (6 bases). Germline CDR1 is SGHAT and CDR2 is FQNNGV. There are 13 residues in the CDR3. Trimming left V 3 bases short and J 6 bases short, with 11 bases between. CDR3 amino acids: CASSFEGVNGYTF. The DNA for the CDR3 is TGTGCCAGCAGCTTCGAGGGGGTCAATGGCTACACCTTC.

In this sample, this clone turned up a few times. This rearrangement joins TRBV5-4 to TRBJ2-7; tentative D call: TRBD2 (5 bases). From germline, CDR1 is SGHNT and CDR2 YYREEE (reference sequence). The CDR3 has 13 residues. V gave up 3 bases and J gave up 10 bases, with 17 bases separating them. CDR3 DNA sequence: TGTGCCAGCAGCTCTACCCGGGGAAACGTTCAGTACTTC. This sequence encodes CASSSTRGNVQYF.

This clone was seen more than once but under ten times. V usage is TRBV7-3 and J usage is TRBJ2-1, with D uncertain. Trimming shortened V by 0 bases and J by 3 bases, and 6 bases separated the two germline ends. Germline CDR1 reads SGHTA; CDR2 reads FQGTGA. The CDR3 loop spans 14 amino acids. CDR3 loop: CASSLTLDYNEQFF. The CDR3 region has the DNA TGTGCCAGCAGCTTAACCCTAGACTACAATGAGCAGTTCTTC.

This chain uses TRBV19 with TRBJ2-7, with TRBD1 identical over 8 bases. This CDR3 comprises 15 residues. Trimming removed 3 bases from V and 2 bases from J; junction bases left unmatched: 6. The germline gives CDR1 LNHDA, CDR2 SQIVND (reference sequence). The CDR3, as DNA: TGTGCCAGTAGTATCGACAGGGGACATACCTACGAGCAGTACTTC. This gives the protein CASSIDRGHTYEQYF.

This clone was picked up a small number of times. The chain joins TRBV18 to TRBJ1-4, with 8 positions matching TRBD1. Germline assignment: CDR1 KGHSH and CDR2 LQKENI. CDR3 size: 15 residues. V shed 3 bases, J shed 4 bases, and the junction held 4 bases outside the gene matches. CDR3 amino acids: CASSPPGQDNEKLFF. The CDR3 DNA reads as TGTGCCAGCTCACCCCCGGGACAGGATAATGAAAAACTGTTTTTT. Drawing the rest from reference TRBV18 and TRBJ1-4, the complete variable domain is NAGVMQNPRHLVRRRGQEARLRCSPMKGHSHVYWYRQLPEEGLKFMVYLQKENIIDESGMPKERFSAEFPKEGPSILRIQQVVRGDSAAYFCASSPPGQDNEKLFFGSGTQLSVL.

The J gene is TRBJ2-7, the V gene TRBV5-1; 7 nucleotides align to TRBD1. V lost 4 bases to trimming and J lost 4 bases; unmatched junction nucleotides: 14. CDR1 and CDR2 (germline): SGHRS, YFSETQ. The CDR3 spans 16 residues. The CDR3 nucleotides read TGCGCCAGCAGCCCGCAAGGGATAGGGGGCGAGTACGAGCAGTACTTC. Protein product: CASSPQGIGGEYEQYF.

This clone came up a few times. The CDR3 DNA reads as TGTGCCAGCAGCTTAGAAGGCGGGAATGAGCAGTTCTTC. Translating it yields CASSLEGGNEQFF. The chain recombines TRBV7-3 with TRBJ2-1, with D possibly TRBD2 on 5 matching bases. Germline assignment: CDR1 SGHTA and CDR2 FQGTGA. CDR3 length: 13 amino acids. V lost 2 bases to trimming and J lost 7 bases, with 9 bases between them.

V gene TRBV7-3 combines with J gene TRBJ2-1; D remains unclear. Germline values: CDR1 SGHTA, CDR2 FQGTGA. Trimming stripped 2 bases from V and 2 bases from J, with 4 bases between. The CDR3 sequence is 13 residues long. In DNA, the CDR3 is TGTGCCAGCAGCTTATCCGCCTACAATGAGCAGTTCTTC. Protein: CASSLSAYNEQFF.

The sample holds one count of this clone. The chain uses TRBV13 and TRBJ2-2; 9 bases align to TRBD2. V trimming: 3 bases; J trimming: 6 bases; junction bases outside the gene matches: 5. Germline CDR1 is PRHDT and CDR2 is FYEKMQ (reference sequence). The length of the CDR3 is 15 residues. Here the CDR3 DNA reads TGTGCCAGCAGCTTGGGCGGGAGGGCCGCCGGGGAGCTGTTTTTT. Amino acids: CASSLGGRAAGELFF.

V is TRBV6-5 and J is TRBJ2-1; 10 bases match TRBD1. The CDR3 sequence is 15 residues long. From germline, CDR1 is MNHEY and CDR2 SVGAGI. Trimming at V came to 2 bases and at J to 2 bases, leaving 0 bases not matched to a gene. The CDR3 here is CASSYGTGAYNEQFF. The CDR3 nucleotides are TGTGCCAGCAGTTACGGGACAGGGGCCTACAATGAGCAGTTCTTC.

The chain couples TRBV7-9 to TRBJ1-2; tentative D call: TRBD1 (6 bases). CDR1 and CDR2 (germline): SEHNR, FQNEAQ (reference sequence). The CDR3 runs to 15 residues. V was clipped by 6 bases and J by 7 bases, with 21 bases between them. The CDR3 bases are TGTGCCAGCAGTTATAGCGAGGGGGGGCAGCGTGGCTACACCTTC. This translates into CASSYSEGGQRGYTF.